A selection of T cell receptor beta chains follows, all from one sample in a study of T cell responses to AZD1222 COVID-19 vaccine. TCRdb keeps only in-frame clones here, not all; method: immunoSEQ multiplex PCR. The sample carries approximately 130,000 clones, over 90% recorded once. The sample in question was peripheral blood, obtained on day 0 of AZD1222 vaccination. The origin of the receptors is an adult in good health. The CDR3 runs from the conserved cysteine through the conserved F or W. A D gene is named only where the DNA matches it firmly. Clone size appears in some rows only: once, few, many, or a class for an expanded clone.

size | J | V | D | DNA | CDR3
- | TRBJ2-7 | TRBV29-1 | TRBD1 | TGCAGCGTTGGAGGGGGACAGGGGGACCTCTACGAGCAGTACTTC | CSVGGGQGDLYEQYF
few | TRBJ2-5 | TRBV5-1 | - | TGCGCCAGCAGCCAAGAAGGGGCGGGGGCGGCGAAGACCCAGTACTTC | CASSQEGAGAAKTQYF
- | TRBJ2-2 | TRBV7-9 | TRBD2 | TGTGCCAGCAGCCGCCGACTAGCGGGGGGGCCGCGTGAAACCGGGGAGCTGTTTTTT | CASSRRLAGGPRETGELFF
once | TRBJ2-6 | TRBV6-4 | - | TGTGCCAGCAGTGACAACTCTGGGGCCAACGTCCTGACTTTC | CASSDNSGANVLTF
once | TRBJ1-2 | TRBV29-1 | - | TGCAGCGTCGACGGAGACAGGAATGGCTACACCTTC | CSVDGDRNGYTF
- | TRBJ1-5 | TRBV6-2/TRBV6-3 | - | TGTGCCAGCAGTTACCTTGAAGGGATCCGCAATCAGCCCCAGCATTTT | CASSYLEGIRNQPQHF
- | TRBJ2-7 | TRBV12-5 | - | TGTGCTAGTGGTTTGGTACGGGGACTGGGCGAGCAGTACTTC | CASGLVRGLGEQYF
- | TRBJ2-3 | TRBV6-6 | TRBD2 | TGTGCCAGCAGTCTCGGGAGGTTGTCAGATACGCAGTATTTT | CASSLGRLSDTQYF
- | TRBJ1-2 | TRBV7-9 | TRBD1 | TGTGCCAGCAGCCCCCAGACAGGGATGAACTATGGCTACACCTTC | CASSPQTGMNYGYTF
- | TRBJ1-1 | TRBV7-9 | TRBD1 | TGTGCCAGCAGCTATGGACAGGGGCGGGGGGACACTGAAGCTTTCTTT | CASSYGQGRGDTEAFF
once | TRBJ2-1 | TRBV2 | - | TGTGCCAGCAGTGAACCAGGGAATGAGCAGTTCTTC | CASSEPGNEQFF
- | TRBJ1-1 | TRBV30 | - | TGTGCCTGGAGCTCTCTGGGGGGAAACACTGAAGCTTTCTTT | CAWSSLGGNTEAFF
- | TRBJ1-1 | TRBV19 | - | TGTGCCAGTAGTATAGGCGGTCAGGCGGGCACTGAAGCTTTCTTT | CASSIGGQAGTEAFF
- | TRBJ2-3 | TRBV2 | - | TGTGCCACCCTAGCACAGGACATCACAGATACGCAGTATTTT | CATLAQDITDTQYF
once | TRBJ1-1 | TRBV7-6 | - | TGTGCCAGCAGCCTGACAGATCTGAACACTGAAGCTTTCTTT | CASSLTDLNTEAFF
- | TRBJ1-2 | TRBV6-5 | - | TGTGCCAGCAGCCTCACGACAGTAAACTATGGCTACACCTTC | CASSLTTVNYGYTF
- | TRBJ1-1 | TRBV10-3 | - | TGTGCCATCAGACCGGGGGAGGAGGGGGAAGCTTTCTTT | CAIRPGEEGEAFF
once | TRBJ1-1 | TRBV30 | - | TGTGCCTGGAGTAAGGGACCGGGAATGAACACTGAAGCTTTCTTT | CAWSKGPGMNTEAFF
- | TRBJ2-7 | TRBV29-1 | - | TGCAGCGTGACGACAACAGGGCGCGAGCAGTACTTC | CSVTTTGREQYF
- | TRBJ2-1 | TRBV19 | - | TGTGCCAGTAGTATAGGCGGCAGACTGTCCTACAATGAGCAGTTCTTC | CASSIGGRLSYNEQFF
- | TRBJ1-6 | TRBV20-1 | - | TGCAGTGCTAGTTGCAACGAACCTCACCTCCGGGACAAACATAATTCACCCCTCCACTTT | CSASCNEPHLRDKHNSPLHF
- | TRBJ2-1 | TRBV9 | TRBD2 | TGTGCCAGCAGCGTAGGTATGGCGGGGGGAGAAAATGAGCAGTTCTTC | CASSVGMAGGENEQFF
- | TRBJ1-1 | TRBV5-6 | TRBD1 | TGTGCCAGCAGCGGCGACCTAGGGACAGACCCTGAAGCTTTCTTT | CASSGDLGTDPEAFF
- | TRBJ1-5 | TRBV19 | - | TGTGCCAGTAGTAACGTGGGGTATCAGCCCCAGCATTTT | CASSNVGYQPQHF
- | TRBJ1-3 | TRBV6-6 | TRBD1 | TGTGCCAGCAGTTACTTGGGACAGGGATCAGTAAACACCATATATTTT | CASSYLGQGSVNTIYF
- | TRBJ2-5 | TRBV27 | - | TGTGCCAGTGGGGGGTACCAAGAGACCCAGTACTTC | CASGGYQETQYF
- | TRBJ2-7 | TRBV13 | - | TGTGCCAGCAGTTCTGGACTCTTCTCCTACGAGCAGTACTTC | CASSSGLFSYEQYF
once | TRBJ1-2 | TRBV7-9 | - | TGTGCCAGCAGCCGGGACGGTCCTTGGGGCTACACCTTC | CASSRDGPWGYTF
- | TRBJ1-2 | TRBV19 | - | TGTGCCAGTAGTATAAGGGCTTCGGGCGGCTATGGCTACACCTTC | CASSIRASGGYGYTF